This is a list of T cell receptor beta chains from one sample in a study of Ad26.COV2.S vaccination and SARS-CoV-2 variants. Profiling relied on immunoSEQ multiplex PCR, and the TCRdb table lists in-frame clones only, not all of them. The top ten hold about 4.6% of the sample, which has about 350,000 clones, roughly 91% seen once. Sample: peripheral blood, taken in a trial of Ad26.COV2.S vaccine versus placebo. The receptor set was obtained from a person aged 18-65 years who received the Ad26.COV2.S COVID-19 vaccine or a placebo. The CDR3 runs from the conserved cysteine through the conserved F or W. The D gene is left open where the match is weak. Rows give clone size only sometimes, using once, few, many, or a class for an expanded clone.

j_call clone_size cdr3_length v_call d_call cdr3_nt cdr3_aa
TRBJ1-1 . 15 TRBV28 . TGTGCCAGCAGTTTCGCGGGGATTGATTACACTGAAGCTTTCTTT CASSFAGIDYTEAFF
TRBJ1-2 . 16 TRBV5-8 . TGTGCCAGCGAGGATCTAAGGGCAGGGCGTAACTATGGCTACACCTTC CASEDLRAGRNYGYTF
TRBJ2-1 . 17 TRBV18 . TGTGCCAGCTCACCACCGGGGGTCAAACGGGGGAACAATGAGCAGTTCTTC CASSPPGVKRGNNEQFF
TRBJ2-7 . 14 TRBV28 TRBD1 TGTGCCAGCAGGAGGGACAGACACCTCGGGGAGCAGTACTTC CASRRDRHLGEQYF
TRBJ1-2 . 14 TRBV29-1 TRBD1 TGCAGCGTTGATGCAGGGGGCTCCAACTATGGCTACACCTTC CSVDAGGSNYGYTF
TRBJ1-5 . 15 TRBV4-1 . TGCGCCAGCAGCCAAGATGACGAGAGCAATCAGCCCCAGCATTTT CASSQDDESNQPQHF
TRBJ1-2 . 14 TRBV9 . TGTGCCAGCAGCGTAGATGGGGAAAACTATGGCTACACCTTC CASSVDGENYGYTF
TRBJ1-5 . 15 TRBV6-5 . TGTGCCAGCAGAAGGGACATAAGAGTTGGCCAGCCCCAGCATTTT CASRRDIRVGQPQHF
TRBJ1-6 . 14 TRBV5-1 TRBD1 TGCGCCAGCAGCCCGGGACAGGCGAATTCACCCCTCCACTTT CASSPGQANSPLHF
TRBJ1-5 . 15 TRBV19 . TGTGCCAGTAGTTCGGACAATAGCGTAAGTCAGCCCCAGCATTTT CASSSDNSVSQPQHF
TRBJ2-3 . 16 TRBV7-9 TRBD1 TGTGCCAGCAGCTTAGCCCGGCACAGGGGGCTACATACGCAGTATTTT CASSLARHRGLHTQYF
TRBJ2-1 . 14 TRBV30 . TGTGCCTGGAGTGTCGGGGGAAGCTACAATGAGCAGTTCTTC CAWSVGGSYNEQFF
TRBJ1-5 . 17 TRBV19 . TGTGCCAGTAGTATAGATCTTCGGGGAGATAGCAATCAGCCCCAGCATTTT CASSIDLRGDSNQPQHF
TRBJ1-5 . 15 TRBV24-1 . TGTGCCACCATCCCCGAGAGGGCGCCGAATCAGCCCCAGCATTTT CATIPERAPNQPQHF
TRBJ2-5 . 16 TRBV7-8 TRBD2 TGTGCCAGCAGCTCTCCGACTAGCGGGGGGGCGGAGACCCAGTACTTC CASSSPTSGGAETQYF
TRBJ2-1 . 11 TRBV2 . TGTGCCAGCGCCGAATACAATGAGCAGTTCTTC CASAEYNEQFF
TRBJ2-5 . 14 TRBV25-1 . TGTGCCAGCAGTCAATCGGGAGCAGGCGAGACCCAGTACTTC CASSQSGAGETQYF
TRBJ2-1 once 13 TRBV7-9 . TGTGCCAGCAGCGGTGGGTCTTACAATGAGCAGTTCTTC CASSGGSYNEQFF
TRBJ1-2 . 11 TRBV20-1 . TGCAGTGCTAGAATCGGTGGGGCCGCCACCTTC CSARIGGAATF
TRBJ2-1 . 16 TRBV18 TRBD2 TGTGCCAGCTCACTTGTCCTAGCGGGAGCCGACAATGAGCAGTTCTTC CASSLVLAGADNEQFF
TRBJ2-7 . 13 TRBV7-9 . TGTGCCAGCGGCAGTGATGGCTCCTACGAGCAGTACTTC CASGSDGSYEQYF
TRBJ1-2 once 12 TRBV6-5 . TGTGCCAGCAGACAAAGAACCTCCGGCTACACCTTC CASRQRTSGYTF
TRBJ1-4 . 14 TRBV5-1 . TGCGCCAGCAGCTTTGAAAACAATAATGAAAAACTGTTTTTT CASSFENNNEKLFF
TRBJ2-3 . 16 TRBV15 TRBD2 TGTGCCACCAGCAGGTCAACAGCGGGAGGTCTTGATACGCAGTATTTT CATSRSTAGGLDTQYF
TRBJ2-3 once 16 TRBV5-1 TRBD1 TGCGCCAGCAGAGGGACAGGGGTAACTAGCACAGATACGCAGTATTTT CASRGTGVTSTDTQYF
TRBJ2-7 once 14 TRBV25-1 . TGTGCCAGCAGTCACCCTAGCGAAACCTACGAGCAGTACTTC CASSHPSETYEQYF
TRBJ2-2 . 12 TRBV6-6 . TGTGCCAGCAGTTACTCGACCGGGGAGCTGTTTTTT CASSYSTGELFF
TRBJ2-3 . 17 TRBV5-6 TRBD2 TGTGCCAGCCTCTTGCGGGAGGGCCGCGGGGGCACAGATACGCAGTATTTT CASLLREGRGGTDTQYF
TRBJ2-1 few 15 TRBV5-5 . TGTGCCAGCAGCCCTACCCAGAACTCCTACAATGAGCAGTTCTTC CASSPTQNSYNEQFF
TRBJ1-2 . 13 TRBV29-1 TRBD1 TGCAGCGTTGGGCGGGACAGCCCCTATGGCTACACCTTC CSVGRDSPYGYTF
TRBJ2-3 . 15 TRBV9 . TGTGCCAGCAGCGTACAGGACGAGATGACAGATACGCAGTATTTT CASSVQDEMTDTQYF
TRBJ1-5 . 14 TRBV4-1 . TGCGCCAGCAGCCAAACCCCGGCGCCCCAGCCCCAGCATTTT CASSQTPAPQPQHF
TRBJ1-5 . 15 TRBV7-2 . TGTGCCAGCAGCTTATGGTCGGCAGACAATCAGCCCCAGCATTTT CASSLWSADNQPQHF
TRBJ1-1 few 16 TRBV6-6 TRBD1 TGTGCCAGCAGCTCTCCCGATTACAGGGGGGGAACTGAAGCTTTCTTT CASSSPDYRGGTEAFF
TRBJ2-6 . 17 TRBV6-1 . TGTGCCAGCAGTGAAGGTGATCTGGTGGCTGGGGCCAACGTCCTGACTTTC CASSEGDLVAGANVLTF
TRBJ2-3 . 14 TRBV4-1 TRBD2 TGCGCCAGCAGCCGGGGAGGGAGTACAGATACGCAGTATTTT CASSRGGSTDTQYF
TRBJ2-5 . 15 TRBV30 TRBD1 TGTGCCTGGAGTCTTGAGACAGGGGAAGGGGAGACCCAGTACTTC CAWSLETGEGETQYF
TRBJ1-5 . 14 TRBV10-3 . TGTGCCATCAGTGAGGTGGGGACCAATCAGCCCCAGCATTTT CAISEVGTNQPQHF
TRBJ2-5 . 13 TRBV6-5 . TGTGCCAGCAGTTCGGGGAATAGGGAGACCCAGTACTTC CASSSGNRETQYF
TRBJ2-5 once 16 TRBV4-3 TRBD1 TGCGCCAGCAGCCAAGGCCTGGGACAGGGCCAAGAGACCCAGTACTTC CASSQGLGQGQETQYF
TRBJ1-4 . 13 TRBV4-3 . TGCGCCAGCAGCCAAGAATTATTTGAAAAACTGTTTTTT CASSQELFEKLFF
TRBJ1-1 . 10 TRBV30 . TGTGCCTGGGGGCAGGATGAAGCTTTCTTT CAWGQDEAFF
TRBJ1-3 many 15 TRBV7-9 . TGTGCCAGCAGCTTAGAATCCGGGTCTGGAAACACCATATATTTT CASSLESGSGNTIYF
TRBJ2-7 . 16 TRBV14 . TGTGCCAGCAGCCCTCTTTTTGAAGGGGGGACCTACGAGCAGTACTTC CASSPLFEGGTYEQYF